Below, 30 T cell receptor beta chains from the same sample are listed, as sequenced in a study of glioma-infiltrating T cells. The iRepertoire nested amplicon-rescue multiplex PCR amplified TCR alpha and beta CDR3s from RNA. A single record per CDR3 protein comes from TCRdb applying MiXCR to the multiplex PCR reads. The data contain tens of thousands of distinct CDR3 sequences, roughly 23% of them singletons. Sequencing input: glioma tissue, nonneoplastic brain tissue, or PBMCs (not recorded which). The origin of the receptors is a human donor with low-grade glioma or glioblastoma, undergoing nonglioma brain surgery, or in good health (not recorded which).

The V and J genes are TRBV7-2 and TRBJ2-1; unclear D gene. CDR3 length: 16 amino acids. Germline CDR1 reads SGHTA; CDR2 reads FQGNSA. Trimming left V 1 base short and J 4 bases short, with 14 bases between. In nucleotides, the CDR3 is TGTGCCAGCAGCTTAGGGCTGGGCATGAGATACAATGAGCAGTTCTTC. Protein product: CASSLGLGMRYNEQFF.

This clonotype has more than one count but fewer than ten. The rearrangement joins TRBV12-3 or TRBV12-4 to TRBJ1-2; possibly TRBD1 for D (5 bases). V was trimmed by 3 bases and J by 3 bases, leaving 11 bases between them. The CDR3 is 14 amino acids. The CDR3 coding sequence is TGTGCCAGCAGTTTCAGGGTTGCATACTATGGCTACACCTTC. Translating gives CASSFRVAYYGYTF.

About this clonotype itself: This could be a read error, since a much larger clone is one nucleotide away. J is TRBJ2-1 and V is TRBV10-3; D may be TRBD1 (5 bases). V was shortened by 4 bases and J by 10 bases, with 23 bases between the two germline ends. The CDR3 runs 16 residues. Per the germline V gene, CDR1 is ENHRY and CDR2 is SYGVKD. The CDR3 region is CAISVRQPGAPYEQFF. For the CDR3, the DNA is TGTGCCATCAGTGTGAGACAGCCAGGAGCCCCCTACGAGCAGTTCTTC.

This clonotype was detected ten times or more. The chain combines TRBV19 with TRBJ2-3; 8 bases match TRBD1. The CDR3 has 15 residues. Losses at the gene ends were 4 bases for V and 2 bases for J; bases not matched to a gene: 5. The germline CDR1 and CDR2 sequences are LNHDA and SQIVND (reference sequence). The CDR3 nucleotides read TGTGCCAGTAGTAAAGACAGGGGCCACACAGATACGCAGTATTTT. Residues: CASSKDRGHTDTQYF.

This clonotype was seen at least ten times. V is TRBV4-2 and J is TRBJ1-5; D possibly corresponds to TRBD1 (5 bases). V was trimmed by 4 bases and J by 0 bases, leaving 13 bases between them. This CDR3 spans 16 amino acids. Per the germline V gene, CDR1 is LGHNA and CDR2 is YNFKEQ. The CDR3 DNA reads TGTGCCAGCAGCCGCGGTCTTGACAGTAGCAATCAGCCCCAGCATTTT. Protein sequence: CASSRGLDSSNQPQHF.

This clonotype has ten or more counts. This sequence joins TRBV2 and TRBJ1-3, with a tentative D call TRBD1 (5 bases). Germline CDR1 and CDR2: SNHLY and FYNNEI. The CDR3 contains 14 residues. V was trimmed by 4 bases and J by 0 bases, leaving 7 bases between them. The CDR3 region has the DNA TGTGCCAGCAGTGGGGGGAGCTCTGGAAACACCATATATTTT. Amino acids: CASSGGSSGNTIYF.

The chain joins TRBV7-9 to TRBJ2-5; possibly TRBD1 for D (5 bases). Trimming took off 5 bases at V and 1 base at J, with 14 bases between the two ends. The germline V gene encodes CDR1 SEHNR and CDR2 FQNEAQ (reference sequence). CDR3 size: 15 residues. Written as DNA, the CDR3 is TGTGCCAGCAGCCAGGGCCAGGGCCCCCAAGAGACCCAGTACTTC. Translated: CASSQGQGPQETQYF. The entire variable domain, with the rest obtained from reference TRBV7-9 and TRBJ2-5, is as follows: DTGVSQNPRHKITKRGQNVTFRCDPISEHNRLYWYRQTLGQGPEFLTYFQNEAQLEKSRLLSDRFSAERPKGSFSTLEIQRTEQGDSAMYLCASSQGQGPQETQYFGPGTRLLVL.

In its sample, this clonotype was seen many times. The CDR3 DNA sequence: TGCAGTGCTAGAGATGGCAATGGGTACGAGCAGTACTTC. The encoded protein is CSARDGNGYEQYF. This rearrangement joins TRBV20-1 to TRBJ2-7; no definite D call. The CDR3 totals 13 residues. With 0 bases removed from V and 4 bases from J, the gap between germline ends came to 10 bases. Per the germline V gene, CDR1 is DFQATT and CDR2 is SNEGSKA (reference sequence).

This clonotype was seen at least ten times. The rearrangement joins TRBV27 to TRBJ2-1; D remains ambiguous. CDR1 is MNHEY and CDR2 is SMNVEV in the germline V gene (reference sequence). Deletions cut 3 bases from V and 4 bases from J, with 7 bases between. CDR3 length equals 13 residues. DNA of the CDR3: TGTGCCAGCAGTTTCTCAGCGTACAATGAGCAGTTCTTC. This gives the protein CASSFSAYNEQFF.

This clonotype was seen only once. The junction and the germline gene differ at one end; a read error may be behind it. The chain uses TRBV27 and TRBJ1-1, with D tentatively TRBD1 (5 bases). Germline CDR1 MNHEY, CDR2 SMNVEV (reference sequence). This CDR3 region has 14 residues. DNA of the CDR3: TGTGCCAGCAGATCGGGACGTACGAATACTGAAGCTTCCTTT. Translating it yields CASRSGRTNTEASF.

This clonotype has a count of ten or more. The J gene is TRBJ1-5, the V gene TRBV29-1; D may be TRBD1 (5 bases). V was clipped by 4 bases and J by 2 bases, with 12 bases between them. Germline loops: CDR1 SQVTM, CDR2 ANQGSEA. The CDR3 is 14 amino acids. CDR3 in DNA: TGCAGCGTTGGTTTGGGGGTGGGCAATCAGCCCCAGCATTTT. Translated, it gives CSVGLGVGNQPQHF.

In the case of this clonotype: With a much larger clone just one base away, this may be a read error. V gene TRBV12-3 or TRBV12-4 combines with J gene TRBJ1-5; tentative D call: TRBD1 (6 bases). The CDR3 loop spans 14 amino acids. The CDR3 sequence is CASSTGFSDQPQHF. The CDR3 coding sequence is TGTGCCAGCAGCACAGGGTTTAGCGATCAGCCCCAGCATTTT.

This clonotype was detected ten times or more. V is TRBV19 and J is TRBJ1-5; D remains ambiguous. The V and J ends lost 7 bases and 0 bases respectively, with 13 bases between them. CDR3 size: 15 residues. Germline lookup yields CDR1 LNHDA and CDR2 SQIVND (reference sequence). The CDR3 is CASNPQRVSNQPQHF. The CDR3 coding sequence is TGTGCCAGTAACCCTCAGCGAGTTAGCAATCAGCCCCAGCATTTT.

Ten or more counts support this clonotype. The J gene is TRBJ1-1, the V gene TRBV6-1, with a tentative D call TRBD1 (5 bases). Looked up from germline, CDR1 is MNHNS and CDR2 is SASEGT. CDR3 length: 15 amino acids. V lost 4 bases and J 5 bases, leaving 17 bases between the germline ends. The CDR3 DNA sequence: TGTGCCAGCAGTGTATCAGGGAGAGGTATTACTGAAGCTTTCTTT. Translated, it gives CASSVSGRGITEAFF.

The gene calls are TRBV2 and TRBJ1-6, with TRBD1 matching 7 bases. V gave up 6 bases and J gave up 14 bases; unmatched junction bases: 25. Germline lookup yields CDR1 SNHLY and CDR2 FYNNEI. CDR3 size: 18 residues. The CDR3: CASRIGRDSNNIIQTLHF. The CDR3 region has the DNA TGTGCCAGCAGAATCGGCCGGGACAGCAACAATATAATTCAAACCCTCCACTTT.

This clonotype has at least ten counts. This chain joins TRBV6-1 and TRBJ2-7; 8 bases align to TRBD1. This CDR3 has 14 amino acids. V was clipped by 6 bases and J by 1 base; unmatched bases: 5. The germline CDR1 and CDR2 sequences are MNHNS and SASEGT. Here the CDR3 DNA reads TGTGCCAGCAGACCACAGGGGGTATCCTACGAGCAGTACTTC. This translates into CASRPQGVSYEQYF.

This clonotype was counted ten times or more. This CDR3 reads CASRYRVNTEAFF. DNA of the CDR3: TGTGCCAGCAGGTACAGGGTGAACACTGAAGCTTTCTTT. The chain links TRBV7-9 to TRBJ1-1, with D possibly matching TRBD1 (6 bases). The germline V gene encodes CDR1 SEHNR and CDR2 FQNEAQ (reference sequence). V was shortened by 6 bases and J by 0 bases, with 8 bases between the two germline ends. The CDR3 is made up of 13 amino acids. The whole variable domain, remainder taken from reference TRBV7-9 and TRBJ1-1, is DTGVSQNPRHKITKRGQNVTFRCDPISEHNRLYWYRQTLGQGPEFLTYFQNEAQLEKSRLLSDRFSAERPKGSFSTLEIQRTEQGDSAMYLCASRYRVNTEAFFGQGTRLTVV.

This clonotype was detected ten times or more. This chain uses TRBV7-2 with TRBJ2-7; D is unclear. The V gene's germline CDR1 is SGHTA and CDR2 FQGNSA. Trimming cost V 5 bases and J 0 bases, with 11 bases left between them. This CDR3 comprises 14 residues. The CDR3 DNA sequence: TGTGCCAGCAGCCATGGACGTAGCTCCTACGAGCAGTACTTC. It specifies CASSHGRSSYEQYF.

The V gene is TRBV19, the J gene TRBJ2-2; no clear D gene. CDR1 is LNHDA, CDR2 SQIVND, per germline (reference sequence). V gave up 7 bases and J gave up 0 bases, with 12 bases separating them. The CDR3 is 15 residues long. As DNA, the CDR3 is TGTGCCAGTAACGGTGAGACAACGAACACCGGGGAGCTGTTTTTT. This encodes CASNGETTNTGELFF.

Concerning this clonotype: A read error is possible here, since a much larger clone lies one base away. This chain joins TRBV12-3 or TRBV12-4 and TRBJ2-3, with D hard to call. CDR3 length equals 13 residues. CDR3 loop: CASSHISTDTRYF. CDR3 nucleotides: TGTGCCAGCAGCCATATTAGCACAGATACGCGGTATTTT.

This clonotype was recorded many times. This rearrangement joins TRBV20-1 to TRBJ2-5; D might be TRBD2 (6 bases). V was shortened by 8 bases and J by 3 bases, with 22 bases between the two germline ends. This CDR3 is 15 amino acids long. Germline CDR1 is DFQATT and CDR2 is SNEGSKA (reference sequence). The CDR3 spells CSPRGTLTGKETQYF. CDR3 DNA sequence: TGCAGTCCCCGGGGGACCTTAACCGGAAAAGAGACCCAGTACTTC.

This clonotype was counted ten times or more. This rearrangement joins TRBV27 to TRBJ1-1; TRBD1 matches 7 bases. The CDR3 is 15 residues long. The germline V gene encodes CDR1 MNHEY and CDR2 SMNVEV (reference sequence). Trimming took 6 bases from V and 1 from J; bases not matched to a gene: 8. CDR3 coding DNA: TGTGCCAGCAGAGACCCACAGGGGCGGAACACTGAAGCTTTCTTT. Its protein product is CASRDPQGRNTEAFF.

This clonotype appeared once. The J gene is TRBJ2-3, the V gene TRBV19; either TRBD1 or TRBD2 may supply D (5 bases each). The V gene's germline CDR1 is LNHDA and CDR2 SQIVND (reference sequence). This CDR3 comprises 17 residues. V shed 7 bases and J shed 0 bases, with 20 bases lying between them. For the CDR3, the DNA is TGTGCCAGTACCCTTTATGGTTGGGACGGTAGCACAGATACGCAGTATTTT. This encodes CASTLYGWDGSTDTQYF.

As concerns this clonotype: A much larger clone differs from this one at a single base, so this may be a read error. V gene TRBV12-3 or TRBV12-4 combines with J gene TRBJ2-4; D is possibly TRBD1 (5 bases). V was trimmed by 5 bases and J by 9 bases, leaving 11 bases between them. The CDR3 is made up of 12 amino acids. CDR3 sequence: CASSQQGTIQYF. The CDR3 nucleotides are TGTGCCAGCAGTCAGCAGGGAACCATTCAGTACTTC.

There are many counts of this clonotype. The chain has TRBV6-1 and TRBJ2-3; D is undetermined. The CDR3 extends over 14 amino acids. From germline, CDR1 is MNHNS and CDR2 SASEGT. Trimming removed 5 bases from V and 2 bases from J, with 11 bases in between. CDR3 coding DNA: TGTGCCAGCAGTCCCCCCTCGCTCACAGATACGCAGTATTTT. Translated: CASSPPSLTDTQYF.

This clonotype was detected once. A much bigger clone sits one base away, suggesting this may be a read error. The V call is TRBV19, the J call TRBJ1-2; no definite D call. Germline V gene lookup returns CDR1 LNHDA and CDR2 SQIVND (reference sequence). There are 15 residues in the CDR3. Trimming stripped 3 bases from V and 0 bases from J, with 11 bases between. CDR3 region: CASSIKHYPNYGYTF. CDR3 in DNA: TGTGCCAGTAGTATTAAGCACTATCCTAACTATGGCTACACCTTC.

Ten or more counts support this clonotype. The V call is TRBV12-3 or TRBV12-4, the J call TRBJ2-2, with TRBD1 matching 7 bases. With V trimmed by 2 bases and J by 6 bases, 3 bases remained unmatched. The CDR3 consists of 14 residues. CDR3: CASSLTQGAGELFF. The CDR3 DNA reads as TGTGCCAGCAGTTTAACCCAGGGGGCCGGGGAGCTGTTTTTT.

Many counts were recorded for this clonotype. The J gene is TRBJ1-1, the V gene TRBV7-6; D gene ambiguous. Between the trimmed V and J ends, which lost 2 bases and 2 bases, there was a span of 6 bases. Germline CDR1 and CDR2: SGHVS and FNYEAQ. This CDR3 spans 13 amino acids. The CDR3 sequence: CASSLRINTEAFF. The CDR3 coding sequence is TGTGCCAGCAGCTTAAGGATAAACACTGAAGCTTTCTTT.

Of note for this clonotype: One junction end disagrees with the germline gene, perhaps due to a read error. The CDR3 reads CASREELGAYGYTF. In nucleotides, the CDR3 is TGTGCCAGCAGAGAAGAGCTCGGGGCCTATGGCTACACCTTC. The J gene is TRBJ1-2, the V gene TRBV2; the D gene is possibly TRBD1 (5 bases). The length of the CDR3 is 14 residues. Germline assignment: CDR1 SNHLY and CDR2 FYNNEI.

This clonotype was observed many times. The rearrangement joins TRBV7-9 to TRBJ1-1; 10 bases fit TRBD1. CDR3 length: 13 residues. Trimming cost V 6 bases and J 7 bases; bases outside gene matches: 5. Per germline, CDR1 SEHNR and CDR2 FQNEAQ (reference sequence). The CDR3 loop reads CASSSGTGVEAFF. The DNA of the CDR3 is TGTGCCAGCAGTTCCGGGACAGGGGTTGAAGCTTTCTTT.